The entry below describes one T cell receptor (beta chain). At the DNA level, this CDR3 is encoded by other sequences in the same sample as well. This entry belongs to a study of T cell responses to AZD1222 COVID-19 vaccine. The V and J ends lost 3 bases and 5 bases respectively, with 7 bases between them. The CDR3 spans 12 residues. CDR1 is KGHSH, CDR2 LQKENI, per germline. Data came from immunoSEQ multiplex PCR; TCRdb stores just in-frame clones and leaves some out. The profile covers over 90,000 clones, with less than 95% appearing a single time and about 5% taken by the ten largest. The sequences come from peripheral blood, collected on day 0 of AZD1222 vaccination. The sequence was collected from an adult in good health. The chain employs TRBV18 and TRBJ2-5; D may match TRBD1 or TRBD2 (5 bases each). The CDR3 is CASSPREETQYF. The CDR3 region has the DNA TGTGCCAGCTCACCCAGGGAGGAGACCCAGTACTTC.